Presented here are 23 T cell receptor beta chains from one specimen sequenced in a study of blood T cell repertoires in COVID-19. The protocol was immunoSEQ multiplex PCR, while the TCRdb copy is restricted to in-frame clones and leaves out a portion. The sample gives 110,000 or so clones, approximately 85% of which show up once; about 6.1% is in the top ten. Sequencing was done on a sample of peripheral blood. These TCRs come from a woman aged 55-70 years with COVID-19, enrolled during active disease.

This clone was counted between two and nine times. The chain recombines TRBV5-4 with TRBJ1-2; no reliable D call. Deletions cut 0 bases from V and 4 bases from J, with 13 bases between. The CDR3 runs to 15 residues. Germline V gene sequence: CDR1 SGHNT, CDR2 YYREEE (reference sequence). CDR3 bases: TGTGCCAGCAGCTTGGGCTCCGGGAGAGCCTATGGCTACACCTTC. Amino acids: CASSLGSGRAYGYTF. The variable domain in full, completed from reference TRBV5-4 and TRBJ1-2, reads ETGVTQSPTHLIKTRGQQVTLRCSSQSGHNTVSWYQQALGQGPQFIFQYYREEENGRGNFPPRFSGLQFPNYSSELNVNALELDDSALYLCASSLGSGRAYGYTFGSGTRLTVV.

This chain links TRBV2 with TRBJ1-1; no clear D. From germline, CDR1 is SNHLY and CDR2 FYNNEI. This CDR3 contains 11 residues. V was clipped by 7 bases and J by 3 bases, with 6 bases between them. The DNA of the CDR3 is TGTGCCAGCAAGGAGGACACTGAAGCTTTCTTT. This codes for CASKEDTEAFF.

This clone was counted a few times. This chain connects TRBV29-1 to TRBJ1-1; the match to TRBD1 covers 7 bases. Germline trimming cut 6 bases from V and 2 bases from J; bases unmatched to any gene: 18. This CDR3 spans 17 amino acids. Germline-derived CDR1 and CDR2 are SQVTM and ANQGSEA. The CDR3 region has the DNA TGCAGCGTCGCACGAGCGGGCATCCAGGGGGAAAACACTGAAGCTTTCTTT. Translating gives CSVARAGIQGENTEAFF.

The CDR3 loop reads CASSALTGDSNYGYTF. In DNA form, the CDR3 reads TGTGCCAGCAGTGCCTTAACAGGGGATTCTAACTATGGCTACACCTTC. V and J are TRBV27 and TRBJ1-2; TRBD1 matches 7 bases. Germline trimming cut 5 bases from V and 0 bases from J; bases unmatched to any gene: 9. The CDR3 sequence is 16 residues long. Germline values: CDR1 MNHEY, CDR2 SMNVEV (reference sequence).

The chain joins TRBV2 to TRBJ1-5; D perhaps matches TRBD1 (5 bases). V dropped 8 bases and J dropped 4 bases, with 18 bases sitting between them. CDR3 length: 15 amino acids. Per germline, CDR1 SNHLY and CDR2 FYNNEI. CDR3 DNA sequence: TGTGCCAGCGGGGGGGAAGAGGGTCTAAATCAGCCCCAGCATTTT. Translating gives CASGGEEGLNQPQHF.

This clone was picked up a small number of times. The V and J genes are TRBV7-9 and TRBJ2-2, with 9 bases matching TRBD1. CDR1 SEHNR and CDR2 FQNEAQ come from the germline V gene (reference sequence). The CDR3 length is 16 residues. Trimming removed 5 bases from V and 3 bases from J; junction bases left unmatched: 7. CDR3 nucleotides: TGTGCCAGCAGCCCACGGACAGGGGCGGACACCGGGGAGCTGTTTTTT. Translation: CASSPRTGADTGELFF.

This chain's CDR3 is CASRALVNHNEQFF. CDR3 nucleotides: TGTGCCAGCAGAGCCCTAGTGAACCACAATGAGCAGTTCTTC. V and J are TRBV2 and TRBJ2-1; D not certain. The CDR3 extends over 14 amino acids. From germline, CDR1 is SNHLY and CDR2 FYNNEI. V lost 6 bases and J lost 5, with 14 bases in between. Combining the CDR3 with reference TRBV2 and TRBJ2-1 gives the whole variable domain EPEVTQTPSHQVTQMGQEVILRCVPISNHLYFYWYRQILGQKVEFLVSFYNNEISEKSEIFDDQFSVERPDGSNFTLKIRSTKLEDSAMYFCASRALVNHNEQFFGPGTRLTVL.

The V gene is TRBV7-6, the J gene TRBJ1-5, with D perhaps matching TRBD1 (5 bases). The germline gives CDR1 SGHVS, CDR2 FNYEAQ. This CDR3 spans 16 amino acids. Trimming pared 1 base from V and 5 bases from J, leaving 15 bases between. This CDR3 reads CASSLGAGLGYQPQHF. DNA of the CDR3: TGTGCCAGCAGCTTAGGCGCAGGGCTTGGGTATCAGCCCCAGCATTTT.

The chain uses TRBV18 and TRBJ1-6; D is ambiguous. V was cut by 2 bases and J by 8 bases, with 13 bases left in between. Germline CDR1 KGHSH, CDR2 LQKENI. This CDR3 spans 15 amino acids. CDR3 sequence reads: CASSPTTPPDSPLHF. The CDR3 nucleotides read TGTGCCAGCTCACCAACGACACCGCCCGATTCACCCCTCCACTTT.

This clone is a singleton in its sample. The rearrangement uses TRBV2 and TRBJ1-6, with D possibly TRBD1 on 5 matching bases. The germline V gene has CDR1 SNHLY and CDR2 FYNNEI. The CDR3 is made up of 14 amino acids. V was clipped by 7 bases and J by 9 bases, with 16 bases between them. The CDR3 DNA sequence: TGTGCCAGCAAACCCCCGCAGGGTGGTTCACCCCTCCACTTT. Amino acid sequence: CASKPPQGGSPLHF.

This chain uses TRBV3-1 (or the pseudogene TRBV3-2) with TRBJ2-2; D possibly corresponds to TRBD2 (6 bases). In germline, CDR1 is LGHDT, CDR2 YNNKEL (reference sequence). Trimming shortened V by 2 bases and J by 8 bases, and 15 bases separated the two germline ends. This CDR3 has 15 amino acids. DNA of the CDR3: TGTGCCAGCAGCCAAAGAAACGGGGGACCTGGGGAGCTGTTTTTT. This gives the protein CASSQRNGGPGELFF.

The chain joins TRBV12-3 or TRBV12-4 to TRBJ1-5; 9 bases are a match to TRBD1. CDR3 length: 11 amino acids. With 5 bases clipped from V and 15 bases from J, the junction kept 5 bases outside the gene matches. The CDR3 loop reads CASSPGQGLHF. The CDR3 coding sequence is TGTGCCAGCAGTCCTGGACAGGGGTTGCATTTT.

The chain joins TRBV5-4 to TRBJ2-3; 8 bases agree with TRBD1. This CDR3 contains 16 residues. V lost 4 bases and J lost 0; bases outside the gene matches: 7. CDR1 and CDR2 (germline): SGHNT, YYREEE (reference sequence). The CDR3 bases are TGTGCCAGCAGCCAGGACAGGGTCACTAGCACAGATACGCAGTATTTT. It is translated as CASSQDRVTSTDTQYF.

In DNA form, the CDR3 reads TGTGCCAGCAGCCAAGATCTTACCGGGACAGGGGCATACCAAGAGACCCAGTACTTC. Its translation: CASSQDLTGTGAYQETQYF. J is TRBJ2-5 and V is TRBV3-1 (or the pseudogene TRBV3-2), with 10 bases fitting TRBD1. V lost 0 bases to trimming and J lost 0 bases; unmatched junction nucleotides: 10. CDR1 is LGHDT, CDR2 YNNKEL, per germline (reference sequence). The CDR3 contains 19 residues.

The CDR3 sequence: CASGIGTGLGGYTF. In DNA form, the CDR3 reads TGTGCCAGCGGAATTGGGACAGGGCTAGGAGGCTACACCTTC. The chain couples TRBV6-5 to TRBJ1-2; 9 bases are a match to TRBD1. V shed 8 bases and J 8 bases; nucleotides not matched to a gene: 12. CDR1 is MNHEY and CDR2 is SVGAGI in the germline V gene. This CDR3 has 14 residues.

A single count supports this clone. The chain is built from TRBV7-9 and TRBJ2-1, with 9 bases matching TRBD1. Germline lookup yields CDR1 SEHNR and CDR2 FQNEAQ (reference sequence). The CDR3 extends over 15 amino acids. Trimming cost V 5 bases and J 8 bases; bases outside gene matches: 10. The CDR3 DNA reads TGTGCCAGCAGCCCTCGGGACAGGGTATACGATGAGCAGTTCTTC. It yields the protein CASSPRDRVYDEQFF. Supplemented by reference TRBV7-9 and TRBJ2-1, the full variable domain reads DTGVSQNPRHKITKRGQNVTFRCDPISEHNRLYWYRQTLGQGPEFLTYFQNEAQLEKSRLLSDRFSAERPKGSFSTLEIQRTEQGDSAMYLCASSPRDRVYDEQFFGPGTRLTVL.

The chain uses TRBV5-6 and TRBJ2-6; D is perhaps TRBD2 (6 bases). V shed 0 bases and J shed 3 bases, with 10 bases lying between them. In germline, CDR1 is SGHDT, CDR2 YYEEEE. The CDR3 sequence is 16 residues long. CDR3 amino acids: CASSLGRVGGANVLTF. The CDR3, as DNA: TGTGCCAGCAGCTTGGGGAGGGTTGGTGGGGCCAACGTCCTGACTTTC.

This chain connects TRBV7-9 to TRBJ1-6; D perhaps matches TRBD1 (5 bases). The V end was cut by 5 bases, the J end by 8 bases, with 7 bases between. CDR3 length: 12 amino acids. Germline V gives CDR1 SEHNR, CDR2 FQNEAQ (reference sequence). The chain's CDR3 is CASSTQDSPLHF. CDR3 DNA sequence: TGTGCCAGCAGCACACAGGATTCACCCCTCCACTTT.

V is TRBV29-1 and J is TRBJ1-5; no definite D call. This CDR3 is built from 13 residues. The V end was cut by 4 bases, the J end by 5 bases, with 12 bases between. Germline V gene sequence: CDR1 SQVTM, CDR2 ANQGSEA. The DNA for the CDR3 is TGCAGCGTTGGAGGGTCCTGGGATCAGCCCCAGCATTTT. This sequence encodes CSVGGSWDQPQHF. The variable domain in full, with the rest retrieved from reference TRBV29-1 and TRBJ1-5, is SAVISQKPSRDICQRGTSLTIQCQVDSQVTMMFWYRQQPGQSLTLIATANQGSEATYESGFVIDKFPISRPNLTFSTLTVSNMSPEDSSIYLCSVGGSWDQPQHFGDGTRLSIL.

The chain carries TRBV7-9 and TRBJ1-1; no clear D gene. V was pared by 0 bases and J by 0 bases, with 8 bases between. Germline CDR1 SEHNR, CDR2 FQNEAQ (reference sequence). This CDR3 is built from 15 residues. CDR3 loop: CASSLAEVLNTEAFF. The DNA for the CDR3 is TGTGCCAGCAGCTTAGCGGAGGTCTTGAACACTGAAGCTTTCTTT. Filled out from reference TRBV7-9 and TRBJ1-1, the complete variable domain reads DTGVSQNPRHKITKRGQNVTFRCDPISEHNRLYWYRQTLGQGPEFLTYFQNEAQLEKSRLLSDRFSAERPKGSFSTLEIQRTEQGDSAMYLCASSLAEVLNTEAFFGQGTRLTVV.

This chain links TRBV6-5 with TRBJ2-2, with a weak D call TRBD1 (6 bases). V was clipped by 0 bases and J by 8 bases, with 10 bases between them. The CDR3 is 14 amino acids. The germline CDR1 and CDR2 sequences are MNHEY and SVGAGI. The CDR3 sequence is CASSYSRRGGELFF. The CDR3 coding sequence is TGTGCCAGCAGTTACTCGCGCAGGGGAGGGGAGCTGTTTTTT.

The chain links TRBV19 to TRBJ1-3; D gene unclear. V lost 6 bases and J 2 bases, leaving 17 bases between the germline ends. CDR3 size: 16 residues. Per germline, CDR1 LNHDA and CDR2 SQIVND (reference sequence). CDR3 loop: CASRTLQFLTGNTIYF. CDR3 DNA sequence: TGTGCCAGTAGGACCCTACAGTTTCTTACTGGAAACACCATATATTTT.

The rearrangement joins TRBV19 to TRBJ1-2; 7 nucleotides line up with TRBD1. The V gene's germline CDR1 is LNHDA and CDR2 SQIVND (reference sequence). With V trimmed by 3 bases and J by 3 bases, 4 bases remained unmatched. CDR3 length: 14 residues. The CDR3 reads CASSISQGDYGYTF. Written as DNA, the CDR3 is TGTGCCAGTAGTATCTCGCAGGGGGACTATGGCTACACCTTC. Looking up the rest from reference TRBV19 and TRBJ1-2 gives the full variable domain: DGGITQSPKYLFRKEGQNVTLSCEQNLNHDAMYWYRQDPGQGLRLIYYSQIVNDFQKGDIAEGYSVSREKKESFPLTVTSAQKNPTAFYLCASSISQGDYGYTFGSGTRLTVV.